This section outlines one TCR beta chain sequence together with its context. The sample belongs to a study of PD-1 and CTLA-4 blockade in melanoma. TCRdb keeps only in-frame clones here, not all; method: immunoSEQ multiplex PCR. The sample has over 25,000 clones; approximately 88% are singletons. The CDR3 has 12 residues. In germline, CDR1 is SEHNR, CDR2 FQNEAQ (reference sequence). The germline V and J ends were trimmed by 5 bases and 4 bases, with 6 bases remaining between them. This clonotype was sampled from a human donor with melanoma. The starting material was CD8+ T cells from peripheral blood, obtained before anti-PD-1 treatment. The V and J genes are TRBV7-9 and TRBJ1-3; D not resolved. CDR3 in amino acids: CASSPQGNTIYF. Written as DNA, the CDR3 is TGTGCCAGCAGCCCACAGGGAAACACCATATATTTT.